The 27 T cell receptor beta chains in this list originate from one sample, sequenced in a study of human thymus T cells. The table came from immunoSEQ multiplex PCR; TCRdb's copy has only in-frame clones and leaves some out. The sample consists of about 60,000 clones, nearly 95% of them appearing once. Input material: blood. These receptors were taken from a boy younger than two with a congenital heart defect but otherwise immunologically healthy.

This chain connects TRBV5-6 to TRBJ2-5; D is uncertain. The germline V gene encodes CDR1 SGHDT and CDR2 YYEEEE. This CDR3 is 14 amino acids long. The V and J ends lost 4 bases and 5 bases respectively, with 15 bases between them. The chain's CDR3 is CASSRRREWETQYF. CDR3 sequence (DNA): TGTGCCAGCAGCCGTAGGAGAGAGTGGGAGACCCAGTACTTC.

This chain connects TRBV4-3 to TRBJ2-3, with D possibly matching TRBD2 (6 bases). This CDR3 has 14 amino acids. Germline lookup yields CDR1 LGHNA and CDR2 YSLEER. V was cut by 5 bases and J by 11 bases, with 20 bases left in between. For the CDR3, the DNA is TGCGCCAGCAGCGAAGGAACGCGGGGAGTGGGGCAGTATTTT. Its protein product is CASSEGTRGVGQYF.

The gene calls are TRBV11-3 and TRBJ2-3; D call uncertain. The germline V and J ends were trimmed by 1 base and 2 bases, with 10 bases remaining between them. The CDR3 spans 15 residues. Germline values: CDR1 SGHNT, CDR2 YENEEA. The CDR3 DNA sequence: TGTGCCAGCAGCTTAGTTGGCAGGCCCACAGATACGCAGTATTTT. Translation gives CASSLVGRPTDTQYF.

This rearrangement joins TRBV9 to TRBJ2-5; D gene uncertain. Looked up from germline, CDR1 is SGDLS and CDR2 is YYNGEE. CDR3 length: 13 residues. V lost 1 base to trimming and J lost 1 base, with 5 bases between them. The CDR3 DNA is TGTGCCAGCAGCGTAAATCCCCAAGAGACCCAGTACTTC. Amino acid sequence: CASSVNPQETQYF.

In nucleotides, the CDR3 is TGTGCCAGCAGTTACTCGGCCAGTCCCCTCTACGAGCAGTACTTC. Amino acids: CASSYSASPLYEQYF. V is TRBV6-5 and J is TRBJ2-7; D uncertain. Germline V gene sequence: CDR1 MNHEY, CDR2 SVGAGI. The CDR3 spans 15 residues. V was pared by 0 bases and J by 3 bases, with 12 bases between.

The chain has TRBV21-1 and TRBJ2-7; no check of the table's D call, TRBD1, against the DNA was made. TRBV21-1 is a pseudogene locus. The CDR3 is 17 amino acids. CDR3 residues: CASSNPTGGQRYHEQYF. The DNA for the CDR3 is TGTGCCAGCAGCAACCCGACAGGGGGACAACGTTATCACGAGCAGTACTTC.

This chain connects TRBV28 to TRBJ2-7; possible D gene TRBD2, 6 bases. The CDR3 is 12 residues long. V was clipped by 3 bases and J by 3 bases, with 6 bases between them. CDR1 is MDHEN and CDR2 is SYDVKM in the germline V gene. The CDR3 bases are TGTGCCAGCAGTTTGGAGGGCTACGAGCAGTACTTC. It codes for CASSLEGYEQYF.

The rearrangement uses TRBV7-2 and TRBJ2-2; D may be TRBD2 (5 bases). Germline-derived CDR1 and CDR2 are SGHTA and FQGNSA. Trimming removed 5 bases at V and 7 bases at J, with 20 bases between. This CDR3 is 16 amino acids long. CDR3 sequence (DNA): TGTGCCAGCAGCGTACGTTGGCTAGCTGAAGGCGGGGAGCTGTTTTTT. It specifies CASSVRWLAEGGELFF.

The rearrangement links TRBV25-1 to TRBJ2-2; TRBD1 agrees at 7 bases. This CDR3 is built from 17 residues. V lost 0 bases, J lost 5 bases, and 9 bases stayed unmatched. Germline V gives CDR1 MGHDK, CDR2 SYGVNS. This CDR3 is CASSEYFSGTATGELFF. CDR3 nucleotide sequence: TGTGCCAGCAGTGAATATTTCTCTGGGACAGCAACCGGGGAGCTGTTTTTT. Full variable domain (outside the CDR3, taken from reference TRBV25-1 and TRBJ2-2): EADIYQTPRYLVIGTGKKITLECSQTMGHDKMYWYQQDPGMELHLIHYSYGVNSTEKGDLSSESTVSRIRTEHFPLTLESARPSHTSQYLCASSEYFSGTATGELFFGEGSRLTVL.

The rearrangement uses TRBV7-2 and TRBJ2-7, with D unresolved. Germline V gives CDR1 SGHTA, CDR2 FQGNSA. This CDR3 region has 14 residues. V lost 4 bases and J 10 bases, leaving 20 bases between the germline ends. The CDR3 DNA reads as TGTGCCAGCAGCTCAGCGCCCGGGCGCCGCATACAGTACTTC. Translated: CASSSAPGRRIQYF.

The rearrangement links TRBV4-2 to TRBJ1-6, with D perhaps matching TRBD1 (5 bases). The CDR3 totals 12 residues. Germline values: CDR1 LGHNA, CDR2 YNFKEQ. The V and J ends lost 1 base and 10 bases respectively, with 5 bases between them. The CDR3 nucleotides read TGTGCCAGCAGCCAAGGGGGGTCACCCCTCCACTTT. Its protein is CASSQGGSPLHF.

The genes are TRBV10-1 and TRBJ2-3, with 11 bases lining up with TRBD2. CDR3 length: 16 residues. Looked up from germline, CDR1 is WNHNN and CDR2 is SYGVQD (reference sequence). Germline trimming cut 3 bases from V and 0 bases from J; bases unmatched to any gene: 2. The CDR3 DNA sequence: TGCGCCAGCAGTGAATTAGCGGGAGGGAGCACAGATACGCAGTATTTT. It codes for CASSELAGGSTDTQYF.

CDR3 protein: CASKKGSGPRPYF. For the CDR3, the DNA is TGTGCCAGCAAGAAGGGGTCAGGTCCGCGCCCCTACTTC. This chain joins TRBV2 and TRBJ2-4; perhaps TRBD1 as D (5 bases). The germline V gene has CDR1 SNHLY and CDR2 FYNNEI. This CDR3 has 13 amino acids. The V gene lost 7 bases and the J gene lost 16 bases, with 23 bases spanning the gap.

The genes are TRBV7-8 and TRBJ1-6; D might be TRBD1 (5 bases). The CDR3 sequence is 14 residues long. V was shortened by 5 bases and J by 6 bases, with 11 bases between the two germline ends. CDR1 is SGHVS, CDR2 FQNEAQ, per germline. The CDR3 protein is CASSSGGTNSPLHF. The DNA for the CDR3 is TGTGCCAGCAGCAGTGGGGGGACTAATTCACCCCTCCACTTT.

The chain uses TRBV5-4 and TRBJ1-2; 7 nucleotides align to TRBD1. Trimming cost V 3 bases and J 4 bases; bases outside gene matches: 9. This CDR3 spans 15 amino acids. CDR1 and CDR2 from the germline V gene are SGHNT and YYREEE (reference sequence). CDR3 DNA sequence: TGTGCCAGCAGCTCTCTGGGCAGGGGGTTCTATGGCTACACCTTC. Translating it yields CASSSLGRGFYGYTF.

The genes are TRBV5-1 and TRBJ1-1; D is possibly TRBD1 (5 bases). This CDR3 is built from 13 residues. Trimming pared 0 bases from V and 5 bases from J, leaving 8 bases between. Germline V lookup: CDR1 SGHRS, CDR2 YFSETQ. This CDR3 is CASSLAAGTEAFF. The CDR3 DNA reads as TGCGCCAGCAGCTTGGCCGCAGGGACTGAAGCTTTCTTT.

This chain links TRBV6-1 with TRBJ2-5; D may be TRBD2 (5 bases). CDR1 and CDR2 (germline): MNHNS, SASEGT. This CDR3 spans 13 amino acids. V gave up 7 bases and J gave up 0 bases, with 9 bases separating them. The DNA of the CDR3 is TGTGCCAGCACATATAGCGACCAAGAGACCCAGTACTTC. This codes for CASTYSDQETQYF.

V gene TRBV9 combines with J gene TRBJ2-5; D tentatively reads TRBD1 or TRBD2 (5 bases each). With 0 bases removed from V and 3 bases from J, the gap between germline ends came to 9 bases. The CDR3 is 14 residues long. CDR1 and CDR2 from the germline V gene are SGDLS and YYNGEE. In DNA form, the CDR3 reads TGTGCCAGCAGCGTAGAGGGACCAGAAGAGACCCAGTACTTC. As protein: CASSVEGPEETQYF.

The CDR3, as DNA: TGTGCCAGCAGCTCAGCTATGGAAAGATGGACCCAGTACTTC. This sequence encodes CASSSAMERWTQYF. This sequence joins TRBV11-2 and TRBJ2-5; D unresolved. The ends were cut back, 4 bases at V and 7 bases at J, with 16 bases in the middle. The CDR3 loop spans 14 amino acids. Germline lookup yields CDR1 SGHAT and CDR2 FQNNGV.

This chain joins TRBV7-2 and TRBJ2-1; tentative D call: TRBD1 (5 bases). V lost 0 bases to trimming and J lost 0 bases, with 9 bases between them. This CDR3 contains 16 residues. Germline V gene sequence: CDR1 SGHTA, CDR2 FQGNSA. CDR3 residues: CASSLAGPSSYNEQFF. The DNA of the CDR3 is TGTGCCAGCAGCTTAGCGGGGCCCAGCTCCTACAATGAGCAGTTCTTC. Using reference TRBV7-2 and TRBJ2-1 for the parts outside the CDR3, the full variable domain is GAGVSQSPSNKVTEKGKDVELRCDPISGHTALYWYRQSLGQGLEFLIYFQGNSAPDKSGLPSDRFSAERTGGSVSTLTIQRTQQEDSAVYLCASSLAGPSSYNEQFFGPGTRLTVL.

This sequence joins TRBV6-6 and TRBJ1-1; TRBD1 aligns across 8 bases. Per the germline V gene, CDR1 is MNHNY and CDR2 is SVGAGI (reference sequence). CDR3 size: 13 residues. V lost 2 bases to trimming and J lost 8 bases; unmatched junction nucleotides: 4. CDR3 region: CASSYMDRVEAFF. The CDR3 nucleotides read TGTGCCAGCAGTTACATGGACAGGGTGGAAGCTTTCTTT.

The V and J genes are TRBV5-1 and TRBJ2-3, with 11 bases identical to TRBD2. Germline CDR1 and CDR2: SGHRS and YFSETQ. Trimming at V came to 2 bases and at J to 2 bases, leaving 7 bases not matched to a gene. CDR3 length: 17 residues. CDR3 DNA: TGCGCCAGCAGCTTAATGACTAGCGGGGTGTTCACAGATACGCAGTATTTT. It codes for CASSLMTSGVFTDTQYF.

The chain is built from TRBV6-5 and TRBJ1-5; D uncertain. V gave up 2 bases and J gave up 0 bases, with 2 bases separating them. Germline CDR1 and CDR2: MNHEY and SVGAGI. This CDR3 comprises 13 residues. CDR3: CASSYNSNQPQHF. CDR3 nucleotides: TGTGCCAGCAGTTACAATAGCAATCAGCCCCAGCATTTT.

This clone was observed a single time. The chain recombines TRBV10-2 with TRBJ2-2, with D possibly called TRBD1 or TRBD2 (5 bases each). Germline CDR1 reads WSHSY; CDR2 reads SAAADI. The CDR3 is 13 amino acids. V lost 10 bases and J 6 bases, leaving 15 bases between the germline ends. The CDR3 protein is CAISLQGPGELFF. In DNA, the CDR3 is TGCGCCATCTCCCTCCAGGGACCCGGGGAGCTGTTTTTT.

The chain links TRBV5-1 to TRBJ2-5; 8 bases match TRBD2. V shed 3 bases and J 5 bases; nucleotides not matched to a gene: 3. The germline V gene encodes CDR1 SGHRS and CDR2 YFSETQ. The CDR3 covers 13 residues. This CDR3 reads CASSSGGRETQYF. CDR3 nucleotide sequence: TGCGCCAGCAGCTCGGGGGGGCGCGAGACCCAGTACTTC.

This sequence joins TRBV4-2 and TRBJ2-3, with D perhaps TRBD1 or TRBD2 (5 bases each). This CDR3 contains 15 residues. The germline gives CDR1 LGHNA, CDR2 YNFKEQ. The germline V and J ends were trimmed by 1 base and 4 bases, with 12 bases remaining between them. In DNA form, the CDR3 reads TGTGCCAGCAGCCAAGGGGACCTCAACCCAGATACGCAGTATTTT. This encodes CASSQGDLNPDTQYF.

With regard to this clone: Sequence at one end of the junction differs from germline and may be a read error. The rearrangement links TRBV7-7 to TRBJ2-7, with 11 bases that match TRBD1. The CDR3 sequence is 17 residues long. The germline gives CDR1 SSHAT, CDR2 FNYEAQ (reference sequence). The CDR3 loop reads CASSLENLGQGGYEQYF. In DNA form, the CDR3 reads TGTGCTAGCAGCTTAGAGAATTTGGGACAGGGGGGATACGAGCAGTACTTC.